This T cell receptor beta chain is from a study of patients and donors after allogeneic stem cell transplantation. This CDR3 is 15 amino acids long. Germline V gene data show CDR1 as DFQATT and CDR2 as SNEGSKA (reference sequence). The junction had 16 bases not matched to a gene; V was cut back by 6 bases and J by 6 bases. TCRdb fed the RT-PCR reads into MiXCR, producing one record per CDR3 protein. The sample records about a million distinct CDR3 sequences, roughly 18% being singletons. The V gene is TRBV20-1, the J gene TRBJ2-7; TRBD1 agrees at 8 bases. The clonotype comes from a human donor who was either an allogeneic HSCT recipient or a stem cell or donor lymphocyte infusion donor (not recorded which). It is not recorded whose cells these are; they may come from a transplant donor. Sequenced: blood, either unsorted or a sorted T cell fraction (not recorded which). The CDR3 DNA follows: TGCAGTGCCAGAAACTCAGGGGGCCCTCGTTTCGAGCAGTACTTC. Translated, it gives CSARNSGGPRFEQYF.